This entry lists 32 T cell receptor beta chains sequenced from one sample in a study of CXCR3-negative and CXCR3-positive naive CD8 T cells (dated by TCRdb to between 2018 and 2020). The study at large found these results: TRB CDR3s from CXCR3-positive naive cells showed higher hydrophobicity (lower Kidera factor 4), lower energy, and higher strength and volume indices than CXCR3-negative naive cells.

These receptors lack a known antigen. TCRdb records NextSeq 550 as the sequencer. The Human TCR Profiling Kit (MiLaboratory) was used to prepare UMI-labeled 5' RACE TRB cDNA libraries. Each CDR3 protein sequence appears as one entry after TCRdb reprocessed the reads, and no DNA is included. This sample's table has entries for about 150,000 distinct CDR3 sequences. The biggest ten clones account for 0.45% to 0.6% of the sample. The sequenced sample was naive CXCR3+ CD8+ T cells from blood. This specimen's cell subset or site label, per the study, means: CD45RO-CCR7+CD27+CD95- naive CD8+ T cells expressing CXCR3 (TNR3+). The receptors were gathered from a human donor in good health. Some clones in this sample may be carry-over from other donors' samples.

The gene calls are TRBV7-9 and TRBJ1-2; TCRdb selects TRBD1, and the lack of DNA leaves this call unchecked. The CDR3 is 12 amino acids. Per the germline V gene, CDR1 is SEHNR and CDR2 is FQNEAQ (reference sequence). The CDR3 spells CASSLGGDGYTF.

The chain has TRBV9 and TRBJ1-2; TCRdb names TRBD1, which stays unverified in the absence of DNA. CDR3 length equals 18 residues. Germline V gene data show CDR1 as SGDLS and CDR2 as YYNGEE. The CDR3 loop is CASSADARDIRPNYGYTF.

V gene TRBV14 combines with J gene TRBJ2-3; TCRdb indicates TRBD2, and absent DNA this call remains unverified. Germline loops: CDR1 SGHDN, CDR2 FVKESK. The CDR3 is 15 amino acids. The CDR3 spells CASSQGSGGPDTQYF.

V and J are TRBV12-3 or TRBV12-4 and TRBJ2-7. The CDR3 runs to 14 residues. This CDR3 is CASSAASSTYEQYF.

The chain couples TRBV3-1 to TRBJ2-1. This CDR3 spans 14 amino acids. Germline V lookup: CDR1 LGHDT, CDR2 YNNKEL (reference sequence). The CDR3 spells CASSQVANSWEQFF.

V is TRBV28 and J is TRBJ2-3. CDR1 MDHEN and CDR2 SYDVKM come from the germline V gene. This CDR3 contains 13 residues. CDR3 loop: CASSLTVGDTQYF.

The chain is built from TRBV28 and TRBJ2-3. The CDR3 is 15 amino acids. Germline loops: CDR1 MDHEN, CDR2 SYDVKM. This CDR3 reads CASSLGSASTDTQYF.

The rearrangement links TRBV28 to TRBJ2-7; the TCRdb D gene call, TRBD1, has no DNA to confirm it. Germline lookup yields CDR1 MDHEN and CDR2 SYDVKM. The CDR3 is 16 residues long. This CDR3 reads CASSLSKTGIGGEQYF.

CDR3 sequence: CASSITGSWDEQYF. The V call is TRBV5-1, the J call TRBJ2-7. CDR1 and CDR2 from the germline V gene are SGHRS and YFSETQ. This CDR3 is 14 amino acids long.

CDR3 protein: CSVSRENGYTF. The chain couples TRBV29-1 to TRBJ1-2; lacking DNA, the TRBD1 call made by TCRdb goes unchecked. CDR1 and CDR2 from the germline V gene are SQVTM and ANQGSEA. This CDR3 has 11 amino acids.

This chain uses TRBV18 with TRBJ1-2. CDR1 KGHSH and CDR2 LQKENI come from the germline V gene. This CDR3 is 13 amino acids long. The CDR3 sequence: CASSPPGDYGYTF.

The chain uses TRBV5-6 and TRBJ2-5. This CDR3 comprises 14 residues. The germline gives CDR1 SGHDT, CDR2 YYEEEE. This chain's CDR3 is CASSLGPIQETQYF.

J is TRBJ1-4 and V is TRBV11-2. The CDR3 sequence is 18 residues long. CDR1 is SGHAT and CDR2 is FQNNGV in the germline V gene. CDR3 in amino acids: CASSSFREQDLLKGKLFF.

J is TRBJ2-1 and V is TRBV4-1; TCRdb reports TRBD2, a call that lacks DNA to check it against. Germline lookup yields CDR1 MGHRA and CDR2 YSYEKL. This CDR3 is 17 amino acids long. This CDR3 reads CASSPIGRGVGFGEQFF.

The genes are TRBV29-1 and TRBJ2-1; the D gene TCRdb calls, TRBD1, cannot be checked with no DNA. Germline assignment: CDR1 SQVTM and CDR2 ANQGSEA. The CDR3 has 11 amino acids. The CDR3 is CSSRGDNEQFF.

V usage is TRBV3-1 and J usage is TRBJ2-1; TCRdb selects TRBD2, and the lack of DNA leaves this call unchecked. This CDR3 is built from 15 residues. The germline CDR1 and CDR2 sequences are LGHDT and YNNKEL (reference sequence). The CDR3 loop reads CASSLLAGSYNEQFF.

The chain has TRBV12-3 or TRBV12-4 and TRBJ2-7. CDR3 size: 13 residues. CDR3 region: CASSSPGAYEQYF.

This chain joins TRBV27 and TRBJ2-1; TCRdb calls TRBD2, which cannot be checked without DNA. This CDR3 has 17 residues. The V gene's germline CDR1 is MNHEY and CDR2 SMNVEV (reference sequence). The CDR3 protein is CASSREREGRKLDEQFF.

J is TRBJ2-3 and V is TRBV6-5; TCRdb designates TRBD2, a call that cannot be tested without DNA. The CDR3 runs 16 residues. Germline CDR1 reads MNHEY; CDR2 reads SVGAGI. The CDR3 spells CASSSLLSGDTDTQYF.

V is TRBV29-1 and J is TRBJ2-3; TCRdb returns TRBD2, unconfirmable since there is no DNA. Germline CDR1 and CDR2: SQVTM and ANQGSEA. The CDR3 has 17 amino acids. The CDR3 sequence is CSVEDFNRLADTDTQYF.

The chain is built from TRBV12-3 or TRBV12-4 and TRBJ2-3; as DNA is missing, the TRBD1 call by TCRdb cannot be tested. CDR3 size: 16 residues. The CDR3 here is CATYPAPGPGGDTQYF.

This rearrangement joins TRBV29-1 to TRBJ2-1; there is no DNA to check the TCRdb D call of TRBD1. The length of the CDR3 is 15 residues. Looked up from germline, CDR1 is SQVTM and CDR2 is ANQGSEA. This CDR3 is CSVEDPGTGHNEQFF.

The genes are TRBV20-1 and TRBJ1-1. In germline, CDR1 is DFQATT, CDR2 SNEGSKA (reference sequence). The CDR3 contains 14 residues. This CDR3 reads CSAFKRVGNTEAFF.

J is TRBJ1-2 and V is TRBV7-9; TCRdb proposes TRBD1, but this gene call is untestable without DNA. Germline values: CDR1 SEHNR, CDR2 FQNEAQ (reference sequence). CDR3 length: 15 residues. CDR3: CASSLAGGLNYGYTF. Using reference TRBV7-9 and TRBJ1-2 for the parts outside the CDR3, the full variable domain is DTGVSQNPRHKITKRGQNVTFRCDPISEHNRLYWYRQTLGQGPEFLTYFQNEAQLEKSRLLSDRFSAERPKGSFSTLEIQRTEQGDSAMYLCASSLAGGLNYGYTFGSGTRLTVV.

V is TRBV29-1 and J is TRBJ2-5; the TCRdb D gene call, TRBD2, has no DNA to confirm it. The CDR3 has 16 amino acids. CDR1 is SQVTM, CDR2 ANQGSEA, per germline. CDR3 amino acids: CSVEESASGGAETQYF.

The genes are TRBV15 and TRBJ2-7; TCRdb proposes TRBD2, but this gene call is untestable without DNA. There are 15 residues in the CDR3. Germline CDR1 LNHNV, CDR2 YYDKDF (reference sequence). CDR3 amino acids: CATSAWTSGSYEQYF.

The gene calls are TRBV7-2 and TRBJ2-2; without DNA, the TCRdb call of TRBD2 cannot be checked. CDR3 length: 16 residues. The germline gives CDR1 SGHTA, CDR2 FQGNSA. CDR3 region: CASSPLARGQTGELFF.

This chain joins TRBV15 and TRBJ2-3. CDR3 length: 13 residues. CDR1 is LNHNV and CDR2 is YYDKDF in the germline V gene (reference sequence). CDR3: CASSRVLADTQYF.

The genes are TRBV11-2 and TRBJ2-2. The V gene's germline CDR1 is SGHAT and CDR2 FQNNGV. The CDR3 covers 16 residues. The CDR3 loop reads CASSLVYGGNTGELFF.

The V call is TRBV28, the J call TRBJ2-1; TCRdb's D call, TRBD1, is unchecked because there is no DNA. This CDR3 has 17 amino acids. CDR1 and CDR2 (germline): MDHEN, SYDVKM. CDR3 region: CASSLVSRQGRRNEQFF.

The chain links TRBV7-8 to TRBJ2-1; TCRdb calls TRBD2, which cannot be checked without DNA. The CDR3 is made up of 16 amino acids. Germline V gene sequence: CDR1 SGHVS, CDR2 FQNEAQ. The chain's CDR3 is CASRLLAGGPYNEQFF.

The chain uses TRBV27 and TRBJ1-1; TCRdb returns TRBD1, unconfirmable since there is no DNA. CDR3 size: 15 residues. Germline CDR1 is MNHEY and CDR2 is SMNVEV (reference sequence). CDR3 sequence: CASSPRPAGWGEAFF.